The next 24 T cell receptor beta chains were all read from a single sample in a study of T cell responses to AZD1222 COVID-19 vaccine. Sequencing used immunoSEQ multiplex PCR; TCRdb keeps in-frame clones, though not all of them. This sample has about 160,000 clones; roughly 94% occur once, and the top ten carry 1% to 1.4%. The sample in question was peripheral blood, obtained 28 days after the second AZD1222 dose. Receptors were obtained from an adult who received the AZD1222 COVID-19 vaccine.

The chain recombines TRBV6-5 with TRBJ1-1; D is uncertain. This CDR3 is 14 amino acids long. CDR1 and CDR2 from the germline V gene are MNHEY and SVGAGI. The ends were cut back, 5 bases at V and 1 base at J, with 11 bases in the middle. The CDR3 loop reads CASSPKSTNTEAFF. CDR3 nucleotide sequence: TGTGCCAGCAGTCCGAAAAGTACGAACACTGAAGCTTTCTTT.

V gene TRBV7-9 combines with J gene TRBJ2-1, with 7 bases fitting TRBD1. In germline, CDR1 is SEHNR, CDR2 FQNEAQ (reference sequence). The CDR3 contains 16 residues. V was clipped by 5 bases and J by 0 bases; unmatched bases: 7. The CDR3 loop is CASSMRQGSSYNEQFF. The CDR3 DNA follows: TGTGCCAGCAGCATGAGACAGGGAAGCTCCTACAATGAGCAGTTCTTC.

The V and J genes are TRBV6-5 and TRBJ1-1; weak D call: TRBD1 (5 bases). Trimming removed 6 bases from V and 5 bases from J, with 19 bases in between. Germline V gene lookup returns CDR1 MNHEY and CDR2 SVGAGI. The CDR3 loop spans 15 amino acids. CDR3 region: CASSLVAGRETEAFF. CDR3 bases: TGTGCCAGCAGCCTCGTTGCGGGGCGTGAAACTGAAGCTTTCTTT.

This chain connects TRBV10-2 to TRBJ2-2, with D hard to call. Germline loops: CDR1 WSHSY, CDR2 SAAADI. This CDR3 is 13 amino acids long. Trimming shortened V by 3 bases and J by 6 bases, and 8 bases separated the two germline ends. In DNA, the CDR3 is TGCGCCAGCAGTGATTGGGCGTCCGGGGAGCTGTTTTTT. The encoded protein is CASSDWASGELFF.

The chain links TRBV9 to TRBJ1-3, with 12 bases identical to TRBD1. V shed 3 bases, J shed 11 bases, and the junction held 6 bases outside the gene matches. Germline CDR1 SGDLS, CDR2 YYNGEE. The CDR3 sequence is 14 residues long. In DNA form, the CDR3 reads TGTGCCAGCAGCGCCGGGACAGGGGGCATCGCCATATATTTT. Its translation: CASSAGTGGIAIYF. Together with reference TRBV9 and TRBJ1-3, the CDR3 gives the full variable domain: DSGVTQTPKHLITATGQRVTLRCSPRSGDLSVYWYQQSLDQGLQFLIQYYNGEERAKGNILERFSAQQFPDLHSELNLSSLELGDSALYFCASSAGTGGIAIYFGEGSWLTVV.

V gene TRBV27 combines with J gene TRBJ1-1; no firm D call. Germline CDR1 and CDR2: MNHEY and SMNVEV (reference sequence). With 6 bases removed from V and 3 bases from J, the gap between germline ends came to 17 bases. The CDR3 covers 15 residues. CDR3 in DNA: TGTGCCAGCAGGCGAAAGTGGCAGTCGGACACTGAAGCTTTCTTT. Encoded protein: CASRRKWQSDTEAFF.

This chain uses TRBV27 with TRBJ2-7; 7 bases match TRBD1. With V trimmed by 4 bases and J by 4 bases, 4 bases remained unmatched. This CDR3 contains 13 residues. The germline V gene has CDR1 MNHEY and CDR2 SMNVEV (reference sequence). This chain's CDR3 is CASSWTQGYEQYF. The CDR3, as DNA: TGTGCCAGCAGTTGGACACAGGGGTACGAGCAGTACTTC.

The rearrangement uses TRBV19 and TRBJ2-2; the match to TRBD1 covers 8 bases. The CDR3 contains 16 residues. Germline-derived CDR1 and CDR2 are LNHDA and SQIVND (reference sequence). With V trimmed by 3 bases and J by 1 base, 4 bases remained unmatched. The CDR3 sequence is CASSIEGTGNTGELFF. The CDR3 DNA follows: TGTGCCAGTAGTATTGAGGGGACAGGGAACACCGGGGAGCTGTTTTTT.

Remarks on this clone: One end of the junction does not line up with germline, which may come from a read error. The chain is built from TRBV28 and TRBJ1-6; TRBD1 might be the D (6 bases). This CDR3 is 15 amino acids long. CDR1 MDHEN and CDR2 SYDVKM come from the germline V gene. CDR3 sequence (DNA): TGTGCCAACAGTCTCGGGACACTGTATAATTCACCCCTCCACTTT. Translating gives CANSLGTLYNSPLHF.

The rearrangement links TRBV28 to TRBJ1-1, with D unclear. The V end was cut by 6 bases, the J end by 3 bases, with 14 bases between. Germline CDR1 is MDHEN and CDR2 is SYDVKM. CDR3 length: 14 amino acids. The CDR3 DNA follows: TGTGCCAGCAGGTTGGACCCTATTGACACTGAAGCTTTCTTT. Translating gives CASRLDPIDTEAFF.

The gene calls are TRBV6-4 and TRBJ1-1; tentatively, D is TRBD1 (6 bases). Germline V lookup: CDR1 MRHNA, CDR2 SNTAGT. V lost 2 bases and J 2 bases, leaving 6 bases between the germline ends. This CDR3 has 13 residues. The CDR3 protein is CASSDGTNTEAFF. CDR3 DNA sequence: TGTGCCAGCAGTGACGGGACAAACACTGAAGCTTTCTTT.

This chain joins TRBV23-1 and TRBJ1-5, with D unclear. TRBV23-1 is filed as an ORF, its function uncertain. V lost 8 bases, J lost 2 bases, and 16 bases lay in between. The CDR3 runs to 15 residues. CDR3 protein: CASERGKSGNQPQHF. CDR3 in DNA: TGCGCCAGCGAAAGAGGAAAGAGTGGCAATCAGCCCCAGCATTTT.

The V and J genes are TRBV11-2 and TRBJ1-2; 7 positions agree with TRBD1. With 3 bases clipped from V and 4 bases from J, the junction kept 5 bases outside the gene matches. Germline V lookup: CDR1 SGHAT, CDR2 FQNNGV. The length of the CDR3 is 14 residues. CDR3 loop: CASSLGQRIYGYTF. DNA for the CDR3: TGTGCCAGCAGCTTGGGACAGCGGATCTATGGCTACACCTTC.

A single count supports this clone. This chain uses TRBV6-5 with TRBJ1-1; D ambiguous. Germline V gives CDR1 MNHEY, CDR2 SVGAGI. The CDR3 spans 13 residues. The V end was cut by 4 bases, the J end by 0 bases, with 6 bases between. CDR3 region: CASSWGVNTEAFF. As DNA, the CDR3 is TGTGCCAGCAGTTGGGGAGTGAACACTGAAGCTTTCTTT.

This clone occurred once. The rearrangement joins TRBV5-4 to TRBJ1-1, with D perhaps matching TRBD1 (5 bases). This CDR3 region has 16 residues. Trimming cost V 3 bases and J 2 bases, with 17 bases left between them. Germline V CDR1 and CDR2: SGHNT, YYREEE (reference sequence). In nucleotides, the CDR3 is TGTGCCAGCAGCTACCCCCCGGGACGGCAAAACACTGAAGCTTTCTTT. Translated, it gives CASSYPPGRQNTEAFF.

The CDR3 DNA reads TGTGCCAGCAGCACGGGGGACAGGGGGAGCTACACCTTC. As protein: CASSTGDRGSYTF. The chain carries TRBV9 and TRBJ1-2; 11 positions match TRBD1. Germline V lookup: CDR1 SGDLS, CDR2 YYNGEE. With 4 bases clipped from V and 9 bases from J, the junction kept 5 bases outside the gene matches. The CDR3 loop spans 13 amino acids.

This sequence joins TRBV29-1 and TRBJ1-5; tentatively, D is TRBD1 (5 bases). Germline V lookup: CDR1 SQVTM, CDR2 ANQGSEA. The CDR3 contains 13 residues. The V end was cut by 6 bases, the J end by 0 bases, with 9 bases between. The CDR3: CSVAGISNQPQHF. The CDR3 coding sequence is TGCAGCGTAGCAGGGATTAGCAATCAGCCCCAGCATTTT.

The J gene is TRBJ1-1, the V gene TRBV6-5; D possibly corresponds to TRBD1 (5 bases). This CDR3 has 14 residues. From germline, CDR1 is MNHEY and CDR2 SVGAGI. Trimming left V 0 bases short and J 10 bases short, with 15 bases between. This CDR3 is CASSYSRQVGGAFF. The CDR3 coding sequence is TGTGCCAGCAGTTACTCGCGGCAGGTGGGGGGAGCTTTCTTT.

This clone was seen only once. V usage is TRBV6-1 and J usage is TRBJ1-2; TRBD1 is a possible D gene (5 bases). V dropped 3 bases and J dropped 7 bases, with 21 bases sitting between them. This CDR3 comprises 16 residues. Germline-derived CDR1 and CDR2 are MNHNS and SASEGT. Here the CDR3 reads CASSDWASQGGGGYTF. The CDR3 coding sequence is TGTGCCAGCAGTGATTGGGCCAGTCAGGGAGGAGGTGGCTACACCTTC.

V gene TRBV6-5 combines with J gene TRBJ1-5; 7 positions agree with TRBD1. The germline V gene encodes CDR1 MNHEY and CDR2 SVGAGI. This CDR3 has 15 amino acids. Trimming took 6 bases from V and 7 from J; bases not matched to a gene: 12. The CDR3 bases are TGTGCCAGCAGCGAGACAGGGCTTAACGGACAGCCCCAGCATTTT. This gives the protein CASSETGLNGQPQHF.

This chain uses TRBV10-1 with TRBJ2-5, with unresolved D. CDR3 length: 14 amino acids. From germline, CDR1 is WNHNN and CDR2 SYGVQD (reference sequence). V was shortened by 2 bases and J by 4 bases, with 11 bases between the two germline ends. CDR3 in DNA: TGCGCCAGCAGTGAGACTAAAGGGCCAGAGACCCAGTACTTC. This encodes CASSETKGPETQYF.

The V gene is TRBV7-8, the J gene TRBJ2-4, with D tentatively TRBD1 (6 bases). The germline V and J ends were trimmed by 2 bases and 9 bases, with 26 bases remaining between them. The CDR3 is 18 amino acids. Germline V gene data show CDR1 as SGHVS and CDR2 as FQNEAQ. CDR3 amino acids: CASSLRGNRVAVGTIQYF. CDR3 DNA sequence: TGTGCCAGCAGCTTAAGGGGTAACAGGGTAGCCGTGGGTACCATTCAGTACTTC.

The chain is built from TRBV5-1 and TRBJ2-5, with D possibly matching TRBD2 (6 bases). Germline V gives CDR1 SGHRS, CDR2 YFSETQ. The CDR3 has 18 residues. V was cut by 1 base and J by 1 base, with 20 bases left in between. The CDR3 bases are TGCGCCAGCAGCTTGAGGGTGAGGGGACTGGTTAGCCAAGAGACCCAGTACTTC. Protein sequence: CASSLRVRGLVSQETQYF.

V and J are TRBV20-1 and TRBJ1-1, with 7 bases identical to TRBD1. J gave up 8 bases and V 4 bases, and 4 bases lay outside the gene matches. Germline CDR1 is DFQATT and CDR2 is SNEGSKA (reference sequence). This CDR3 comprises 11 residues. CDR3 DNA sequence: TGCAGTGCTATAAGGGGGCGGGAAGCTTTCTTT. It yields the protein CSAIRGREAFF.